A selection of T cell receptor beta chains follows, all from one sample in a study of T cell repertoires in cytomegalovirus infection. TCRdb passed the reads through MiXCR, listing each CDR3 protein once. The data show approximately 470,000 distinct CDR3 sequences, approximately 46% seen once. Antigen specificity for these receptors is unknown. This specimen was cultured PBMCs, taken from culture after CMV antigen stimulation. Every receptor here comes from a human donor in good health (CMV status not recorded). Some clones in this sample may be carry-over from other donors' samples. CDR3s include the opening cysteine and the closing phenylalanine or tryptophan. Each record gives: clone size, V gene, J gene, D gene, CDR3 DNA, CDR3 protein. D genes are given only for firm matches. Clone size is not always given. Where it is, it says once, few, many or a class for expanded clones.

.,TRBV28,TRBJ2-1,TRBD2,TGTGCCAGCACCAAACAAGCGGGGGGCTTCCGAAGCTCCTACAATGAGCAGTTCTTC,CASTKQAGGFRSSYNEQFF
.,TRBV6-1,TRBJ2-5,.,TGTGCCAGCACCCGTAATAACCAAGAGACCCAGTACTTC,CASTRNNQETQYF
.,TRBV12-3/TRBV12-4,TRBJ2-4,.,TGTGCCAGCAGTGTGCAGGGTGCCAAAAACATTCAGTACTTC,CASSVQGAKNIQYF
.,TRBV20-1,TRBJ2-7,TRBD1,TGCAGTGCTTGGGACAGGGCCAACCACGAGCAGTACTTC,CSAWDRANHEQYF
.,TRBV11-2,TRBJ2-1,.,TGTGCCAGCAGCTTAATCGATCGACCGGAGTTCTTC,CASSLIDRPEFF
few,TRBV3-1,TRBJ2-5,TRBD2,TGTGCCAGCAGCCACACGGGGGGTCAAGAGACCCAGTACTTC,CASSHTGGQETQYF
.,TRBV4-2,TRBJ1-6,.,TGTGCCAGCAGTTTGGAGGGGCTAAATAATTCACCCCTCCACTTT,CASSLEGLNNSPLHF
few,TRBV7-8,TRBJ1-2,.,TGTGCCAGCAGCCCCCGGGGTGAGGGACCAGGGGACTATGGCTACACCTTC,CASSPRGEGPGDYGYTF
once,TRBV7-9,TRBJ2-7,TRBD1,TGTGCCAGCAGCGGGCCTTGGGGGACAGGGGATTCCTACGAGCAGTACTTC,CASSGPWGTGDSYEQYF
many,TRBV7-2,TRBJ2-1,TRBD2,TGTGCCAGCAGCTTGGCTAGCGGAAGCAATGAGCAGTTCTTC,CASSLASGSNEQFF
.,TRBV4-3,TRBJ2-1,.,TGCGCCAGCAGCCAAGAGTGGACAGCTTACAATGAGCAGTTCTTC,CASSQEWTAYNEQFF
few,TRBV7-2,TRBJ2-7,TRBD2,TGTGCCAGCAGTGATGGACTAGCCAACTACGAGCAGTACTTC,CASSDGLANYEQYF
.,TRBV7-6,TRBJ2-7,.,TGTGCCAGCAGCCTAGAGTGGAGAGGTTACGAGCAGTACTTC,CASSLEWRGYEQYF
.,TRBV7-2,TRBJ2-1,.,TGTGCCAGCTCGACCCGACCTTACAATGAGCAGTTCTTC,CASSTRPYNEQFF
many,TRBV7-2,TRBJ2-7,TRBD2,TGTGCCAGCAGCCTCCCCGGACTAGTAAACGAGCAGTACTTC,CASSLPGLVNEQYF
few,TRBV4-2,TRBJ2-1,TRBD2,TGTGCCAGCAGCCAAGGGGGGACTAGCGGGGACAATGAGCAGTTCTTC,CASSQGGTSGDNEQFF
.,TRBV6-6,TRBJ2-5,TRBD2,TGTGCCAGCAGACCAAATAGCGGGACGAGCGGGGAGACCCAGTACTTC,CASRPNSGTSGETQYF
few,TRBV4-1,TRBJ2-2,TRBD1,TGCGCCAGCAGCCAAGGTTTGGACAGGTACACCGGGGAGCTGTTTTTT,CASSQGLDRYTGELFF
.,TRBV11-1,TRBJ2-7,.,TGTGCCAGCAGCTACAATACAGGGTTCTACGAGCAGTACTTC,CASSYNTGFYEQYF
.,TRBV7-2,TRBJ1-4,.,TGTGCCAGCAGCTTATTTGTTTTCGGTGAAAAACTGTTTTTT,CASSLFVFGEKLFF
.,TRBV27,TRBJ2-7,.,TGTGCCAGCAGTTTATTCCCCGCCCCCTCCTACGAGCAGTACTTC,CASSLFPAPSYEQYF
.,TRBV20-1,TRBJ1-5,.,TGCAGTGCTAGCCCGACAGTAGATAGCAATCAGCCCCAGCATTTT,CSASPTVDSNQPQHF
.,TRBV7-9,TRBJ1-2,TRBD1,TGTGCCAGCACCATGGGGGGGACAGGCGATTTGAGCTATGGCTACACCTTC,CASTMGGTGDLSYGYTF
.,TRBV7-3,TRBJ2-7,TRBD2,TGTGCCAGCAGCTCCCCGGGGGGGAGCCCTCCGTACGAGCAGTACTTC,CASSSPGGSPPYEQYF
few,TRBV27,TRBJ1-5,.,TGTGCCAGCAGTCCCTACATAAGCAATCAGCCCCAGCATTTT,CASSPYISNQPQHF
few,TRBV5-1,TRBJ2-3,.,TGCGCCAGCAGCTTTCAGGGTCACACAGATACGCAGTATTTT,CASSFQGHTDTQYF
.,TRBV5-1,TRBJ2-2,.,TGCGCCAGCAGCTCCGGGACTGTCAACACCGGGGAGCTGTTTTTT,CASSSGTVNTGELFF
.,TRBV12-5,TRBJ1-1,TRBD1,TGTGCTAGTGGACCCACAGGGGGGGCTGAAGCTTTCTTT,CASGPTGGAEAFF
many,TRBV7-8,TRBJ1-5,.,TGTGCCAGCAGCCGAGGGGGTCAGCCCCAGCATTTT,CASSRGGQPQHF
few,TRBV28,TRBJ1-4,.,TGTGCCAGCAGCTATGGCCTGGCCCTAAATGAAAAACTGTTTTTT,CASSYGLALNEKLFF
few,TRBV20-1,TRBJ1-5,.,TGCAGTGCTAGAGATAGCAATCAGCCCCAGCATTTT,CSARDSNQPQHF
.,TRBV12-3/TRBV12-4,TRBJ1-2,TRBD1,TGTGCCAGCAGTCAACGGGACAGGGAAGACTATGGCTACACCTTC,CASSQRDREDYGYTF
.,TRBV7-4,TRBJ1-3,.,TGTGCCAGCAGCTTAGGTGCAAACCTAGAAGGAAACACCATATATTTT,CASSLGANLEGNTIYF
.,TRBV12-3/TRBV12-4,TRBJ1-1,.,TGTGCCACGGGTGTGGGCGACACTGAAGCTTTCTTT,CATGVGDTEAFF
.,TRBV6-1,TRBJ2-3,.,TGTGCCAGCACTTATCGGCGGGGTTCAGATACGCAGTATTTT,CASTYRRGSDTQYF
many,TRBV7-2,TRBJ2-1,TRBD2,TGTGCCAGCAGTTCCGGGGGGAATGAGCAGTTCTTC,CASSSGGNEQFF
.,TRBV12-3/TRBV12-4,TRBJ2-3,TRBD2,TGTGCCAGCACCCCCGCTAGCGGGGGCCCAGATACGCAGTATTTT,CASTPASGGPDTQYF
few,TRBV23-1,TRBJ2-4,.,TGCGCCAGCAGTCACCGCGCAGGGGTGGGCATTCAGTACTTC,CASSHRAGVGIQYF
few,TRBV7-6,TRBJ2-3,TRBD1,TGTGCCAGCAGCCCCAGACAGGGGAACACAGATACGCAGTATTTT,CASSPRQGNTDTQYF
.,TRBV11-2,TRBJ2-7,.,TGTGCCAGCAGCTTATTGGGGAGCGAGCAGTACTTC,CASSLLGSEQYF
few,TRBV7-2,TRBJ2-5,TRBD1,TGTGCCAGCAGTCCAACCTCCGCGGGACAGGGAGAGACCCAGTACTTC,CASSPTSAGQGETQYF
once,TRBV10-3,TRBJ2-1,.,TGTGCCATCGACAGGTCCAGCTCCTACAATGAGCAGTTCTTC,CAIDRSSSYNEQFF
few,TRBV4-1,TRBJ1-2,TRBD1,TGCGCCAGCAGCCAACCGGGACAGCTGCCTATTGTCTACACCTTC,CASSQPGQLPIVYTF
.,TRBV6-6,TRBJ2-5,TRBD2,TGTGCCAGCAGTTACGGGCCTAGCGGGGGGGCGGGAGAGACCCAGTACTTC,CASSYGPSGGAGETQYF
.,TRBV19,TRBJ1-1,.,TGTGCCAGCGCCGCAGGGGATACGAACACTGAAGCTTTCTTT,CASAAGDTNTEAFF
few,TRBV6-1,TRBJ2-7,TRBD1,TGTGCCAGCAGACAGGGGACCTACGAGCAGTACTTC,CASRQGTYEQYF
many,TRBV7-2,TRBJ2-3,.,TGTGCCAGCAGCTTATCAGGACGCGGCACAGATACGCAGTATTTT,CASSLSGRGTDTQYF
few,TRBV7-8,TRBJ1-6,.,TGTGCCAGCAGCTTAGTGGCAGGAGGGTCACCCCTCCACTTT,CASSLVAGGSPLHF
.,TRBV7-2,TRBJ2-7,.,TGTGCCAGCAGCCCCCAAGTGGGGGGCTCCTACGAGCAGTACTTC,CASSPQVGGSYEQYF
few,TRBV27,TRBJ1-3,.,TGTGCCAGCAGTTTATTGAGAGGGTCCGCCATATATTTT,CASSLLRGSAIYF